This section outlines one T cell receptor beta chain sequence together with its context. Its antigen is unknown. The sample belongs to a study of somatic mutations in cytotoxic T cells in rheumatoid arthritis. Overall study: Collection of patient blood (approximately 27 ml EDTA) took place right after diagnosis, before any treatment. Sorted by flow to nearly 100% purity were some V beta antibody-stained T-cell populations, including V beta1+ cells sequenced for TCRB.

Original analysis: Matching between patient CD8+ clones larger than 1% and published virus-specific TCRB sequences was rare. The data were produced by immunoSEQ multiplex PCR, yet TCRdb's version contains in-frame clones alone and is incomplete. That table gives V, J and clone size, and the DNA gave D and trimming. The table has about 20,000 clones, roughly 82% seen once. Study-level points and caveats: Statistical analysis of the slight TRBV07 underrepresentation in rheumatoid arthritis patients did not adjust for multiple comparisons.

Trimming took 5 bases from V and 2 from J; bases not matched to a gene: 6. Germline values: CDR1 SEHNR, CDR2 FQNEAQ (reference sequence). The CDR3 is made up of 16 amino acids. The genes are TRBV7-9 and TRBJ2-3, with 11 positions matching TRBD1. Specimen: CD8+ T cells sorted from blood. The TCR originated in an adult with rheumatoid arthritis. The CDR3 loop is CASSPRDRGTTDTQYF. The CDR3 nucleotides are TGTGCCAGCAGCCCCCGGGACAGGGGGACCACAGATACGCAGTATTTT. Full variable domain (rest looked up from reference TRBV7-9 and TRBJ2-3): DTGVSQNPRHKITKRGQNVTFRCDPISEHNRLYWYRQTLGQGPEFLTYFQNEAQLEKSRLLSDRFSAERPKGSFSTLEIQRTEQGDSAMYLCASSPRDRGTTDTQYFGPGTRLTVL.